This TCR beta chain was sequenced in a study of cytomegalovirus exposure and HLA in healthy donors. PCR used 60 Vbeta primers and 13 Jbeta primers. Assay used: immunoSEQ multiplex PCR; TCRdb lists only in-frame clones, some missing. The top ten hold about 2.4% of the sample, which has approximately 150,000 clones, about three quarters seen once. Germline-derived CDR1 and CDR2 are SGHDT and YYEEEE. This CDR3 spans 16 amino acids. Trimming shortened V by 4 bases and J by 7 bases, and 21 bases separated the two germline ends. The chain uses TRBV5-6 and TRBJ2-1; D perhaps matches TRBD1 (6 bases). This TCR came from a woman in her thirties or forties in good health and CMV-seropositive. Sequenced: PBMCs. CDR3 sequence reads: CASSPVRDNLRNEQFF. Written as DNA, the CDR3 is TGTGCCAGCAGCCCGGTCCGGGACAACTTACGGAATGAGCAGTTCTTC.